Below, 19 T cell receptor beta chains from the same sample are listed, as sequenced in a study of shared clonotypes between healthy human individuals. Clones were sequenced by immunoSEQ multiplex PCR, and TCRdb holds only the in-frame ones, with some missing. The sample comprises some 240,000 clones, about 69% of which are singletons, and around 10% rests with the top ten. Sequencing used memory CD4+ T cells sorted from blood. The subset: CD45RA-negative fraction. The receptors originated from a man aged 30 to 45 in good health.

This clone has more than one count but fewer than ten. V gene TRBV15 combines with J gene TRBJ2-3; D is unresolved. Germline assignment: CDR1 LNHNV and CDR2 YYDKDF (reference sequence). The CDR3 contains 12 residues. Trimming shortened V by 7 bases and J by 1 base, and 6 bases separated the two germline ends. The CDR3 coding sequence is TGTGCCACCACCACCGGCACAGATACGCAGTATTTT. Protein sequence: CATTTGTDTQYF.

The J gene is TRBJ2-7, the V gene TRBV6-1; D tentatively reads TRBD1 or TRBD2 (6 bases each). Trimming pared 8 bases from V and 0 bases from J, leaving 14 bases between. The CDR3 consists of 14 residues. Per germline, CDR1 MNHNS and CDR2 SASEGT. DNA for the CDR3: TGTGCCAGCCTTAGGGGGGCCTCCTCCTACGAGCAGTACTTC. Amino acid sequence: CASLRGASSYEQYF.

CDR3 region: CASSPGQSLVEQFF. The CDR3, as DNA: TGTGCCAGCAGCCCGGGACAGAGCCTTGTTGAGCAGTTCTTC. The V call is TRBV7-7, the J call TRBJ2-1, with 7 bases fitting TRBD1. Germline V CDR1 and CDR2: SSHAT, FNYEAQ (reference sequence). The ends lost 5 bases at V and 9 bases at J; junction bases unmatched: 10. The CDR3 spans 14 residues.

The rearrangement uses TRBV19 and TRBJ1-2, with a weak D call TRBD1 (5 bases). This CDR3 region has 13 residues. Germline loops: CDR1 LNHDA, CDR2 SQIVND (reference sequence). The V and J ends lost 4 bases and 5 bases respectively, with 11 bases between them. CDR3 residues: CASSKSQGYGYTF. CDR3 sequence (DNA): TGTGCCAGTAGTAAGTCCCAGGGTTATGGCTACACCTTC.

V is TRBV6-4 and J is TRBJ2-5; TRBD2 matches 10 bases. After removal of 7 bases from V and 3 bases from J, the junction contained 8 bases not matched to a gene. Germline assignment: CDR1 MRHNA and CDR2 SNTAGT. This CDR3 has 15 residues. CDR3 protein: CASTYGLAEEETQYF. The DNA of the CDR3 is TGTGCCAGCACCTACGGACTAGCGGAAGAAGAGACCCAGTACTTC.

The chain employs TRBV9 and TRBJ2-1; D gene unclear. This CDR3 comprises 13 residues. V was cut by 4 bases and J by 12 bases, with 17 bases left in between. Germline CDR1 SGDLS, CDR2 YYNGEE. CDR3 nucleotides: TGTGCCAGCAGCCCCCGGGTTGAAATAGGGCAGTTCTTC. Protein product: CASSPRVEIGQFF.

This clone was seen more than once but under ten times. The rearrangement joins TRBV6-1 to TRBJ2-7; the match to TRBD1 covers 12 bases. CDR1 and CDR2 (germline): MNHNS, SASEGT. This CDR3 has 14 amino acids. The V and J ends lost 6 bases and 6 bases, in that order; junction bases with no gene match: 6. CDR3: CASRPGQGAVEQYF. Here the CDR3 DNA reads TGTGCCAGCAGACCGGGACAGGGGGCGGTCGAGCAGTACTTC.

The gene calls are TRBV18 and TRBJ1-2, with 8 bases aligning to TRBD1. This CDR3 contains 15 residues. Trimming took 3 bases from V and 6 from J; bases not matched to a gene: 9. CDR1 and CDR2 (germline): KGHSH, LQKENI. Written as DNA, the CDR3 is TGTGCCAGCTCACCCCTTCAGGGGGCAGCAGATGGCTACACCTTC. Translation: CASSPLQGAADGYTF.

V gene TRBV25-1 combines with J gene TRBJ2-2; the match to TRBD2 covers 14 bases. The CDR3 totals 15 residues. After removal of 6 bases from V and 4 bases from J, the junction contained 1 base not matched to a gene. Per the germline V gene, CDR1 is MGHDK and CDR2 is SYGVNS. CDR3 nucleotides: TGTGCCAGCAGGGGGACTAGCGGGAGCACCGGGGAGCTGTTTTTT. Its protein is CASRGTSGSTGELFF.

This clone was seen only a few times. The V call is TRBV28, the J call TRBJ2-1; TRBD2 matches 9 bases. CDR3 size: 15 residues. J gave up 0 bases and V 5 bases, and 2 bases lay outside the gene matches. Germline CDR1 and CDR2: MDHEN and SYDVKM. The CDR3, as DNA: TGTGCCAGCAGTCGTAGCGGGAGCTCCTACAATGAGCAGTTCTTC. It encodes CASSRSGSSYNEQFF.

Concerning this clone: Mismatch with germline at one junction end may stem from a read error. CDR3 sequence (DNA): TGTGCCAGCAGTTATTCGGGACTCTCCAACAATGAGCAGTTCTTC. This sequence encodes CASSYSGLSNNEQFF. V usage is TRBV27 and J usage is TRBJ2-1; D might be TRBD2 (6 bases). Germline V gives CDR1 MNHEY, CDR2 SMNVEV (reference sequence). This CDR3 region has 15 residues.

The chain is built from TRBV14 and TRBJ2-3; the D is unclear. Germline V gives CDR1 SGHDN, CDR2 FVKESK. Trimming took 4 bases from V and 5 from J, leaving 7 bases between them. CDR3 length: 12 residues. CDR3 nucleotide sequence: TGTGCCAGCAGCCGTGGGGAAGATACGCAGTATTTT. It translates to CASSRGEDTQYF.

The V and J genes are TRBV7-9 and TRBJ1-1; D remains unclear. The CDR3 contains 13 residues. The germline V gene has CDR1 SEHNR and CDR2 FQNEAQ (reference sequence). The ends were cut back, 5 bases at V and 8 bases at J, with 15 bases in the middle. The CDR3 sequence is CASSPRLSTEAFF. The CDR3, as DNA: TGTGCCAGCAGCCCCCGTTTAAGCACCGAAGCTTTCTTT.

The chain couples TRBV2 to TRBJ1-1, with D possibly being TRBD1 (6 bases). Trimming removed 5 bases from V and 8 bases from J, with 12 bases in between. Germline lookup yields CDR1 SNHLY and CDR2 FYNNEI. The CDR3 totals 12 residues. CDR3 in amino acids: CASSLDRAEAFF. The DNA of the CDR3 is TGTGCCAGCAGTCTGGACAGAGCCGAAGCTTTCTTT.

The DNA of the CDR3 is TGTGCCACCAGCCGGGAGGCATTGGGGCTAAACGATGAGCAGTTCTTC. This encodes CATSREALGLNDEQFF. This chain links TRBV15 with TRBJ2-1, with TRBD2 identical over 7 bases. The CDR3 is 16 amino acids. After removal of 5 bases from V and 8 bases from J, the junction contained 15 bases not matched to a gene. Looked up from germline, CDR1 is LNHNV and CDR2 is YYDKDF (reference sequence).

The chain couples TRBV7-3 to TRBJ2-5; 12 positions agree with TRBD2. The trim removed 6 bases at V and 4 bases at J, leaving 3 bases unmatched. The V gene's germline CDR1 is SGHTA and CDR2 FQGTGA. This CDR3 comprises 14 residues. Here the CDR3 DNA reads TGTGCCAGCAGTCCGGGACTAGCGGGAGAGACCCAGTACTTC. Protein sequence: CASSPGLAGETQYF.

In this sample, this clone turned up once. This chain's CDR3 is CASSLIPSRTGLVSSGANVLTF. The CDR3, as DNA: TGTGCCAGCAGCTTAATCCCCTCCCGGACAGGGCTGGTCTCTTCTGGGGCCAACGTCCTGACTTTC. The genes are TRBV7-3 and TRBJ2-6, with 8 bases identical to TRBD1. CDR1 is SGHTA, CDR2 FQGTGA, per germline. CDR3 length equals 22 residues. V was pared by 1 base and J by 1 base, with 18 bases of the junction left unmatched.

At least ten counts were recorded for this clone. The genes are TRBV2 and TRBJ2-3; 14 nucleotides line up with TRBD2. The germline CDR1 and CDR2 sequences are SNHLY and FYNNEI. The V segment lost 10 bases and the J segment 4 bases; nucleotides outside the gene matches: 7. The CDR3 covers 15 residues. The CDR3 protein is CATGTSGSVADTQYF. CDR3 nucleotide sequence: TGTGCCACCGGGACTAGCGGGAGCGTCGCAGATACGCAGTATTTT.

A remark on this clone: One end of the junction is discordant with germline, which a read error may explain. V is TRBV7-2 and J is TRBJ2-7; perhaps D is TRBD1 or TRBD2 (5 bases each). Germline CDR1 is SGHTA and CDR2 is FQGNSA. The CDR3 runs to 14 residues. The CDR3, as DNA: TGTGCCAGCAGCCCACGATCGAGGGGCCACGAGCAGTGCTTC. It is translated as CASSPRSRGHEQCF. The complete variable domain, with remaining parts taken from reference TRBV7-2 and TRBJ2-7, reads GAGVSQSPSNKVTEKGKDVELRCDPISGHTALYWYRQSLGQGLEFLIYFQGNSAPDKSGLPSDRFSAERTGGSVSTLTIQRTQQEDSAVYLCASSPRSRGHEQCFGPGTRLTVT.